The clone carrying this T cell receptor beta chain was observed a few times. The data were obtained in a study of patients and donors after allogeneic stem cell transplantation. Each CDR3 protein is one row after TCRdb ran MiXCR on the RT-PCR reads. The sample yields roughly 960,000 distinct CDR3 sequences, about a sixth seen once. Sequenced input: blood, either unsorted or a sorted T cell fraction (not recorded which). This TCR was sampled from a human donor who was either an allogeneic HSCT recipient or a stem cell or donor lymphocyte infusion donor (not recorded which). It is not recorded whose cells these are; they may come from a transplant donor.

Here the CDR3 reads CASSFRNLAKNIQYF. The CDR3 DNA follows: TGTGCCAGCAGCTTCCGAAACCTAGCCAAAAACATTCAGTACTTC. This chain links TRBV5-6 with TRBJ2-4, with D unresolved. CDR1 is SGHDT, CDR2 YYEEEE, per germline. The V end lost 2 bases, the J end lost 0 bases, and 9 bases lay between the germline ends. This CDR3 has 15 residues. The complete variable domain, with remaining parts taken from reference TRBV5-6 and TRBJ2-4, reads DAGVTQSPTHLIKTRGQQVTLRCSPKSGHDTVSWYQQALGQGPQFIFQYYEEEERQRGNFPDRFSGHQFPNYSSELNVNALLLGDSALYLCASSFRNLAKNIQYFGAGTRLSVL.